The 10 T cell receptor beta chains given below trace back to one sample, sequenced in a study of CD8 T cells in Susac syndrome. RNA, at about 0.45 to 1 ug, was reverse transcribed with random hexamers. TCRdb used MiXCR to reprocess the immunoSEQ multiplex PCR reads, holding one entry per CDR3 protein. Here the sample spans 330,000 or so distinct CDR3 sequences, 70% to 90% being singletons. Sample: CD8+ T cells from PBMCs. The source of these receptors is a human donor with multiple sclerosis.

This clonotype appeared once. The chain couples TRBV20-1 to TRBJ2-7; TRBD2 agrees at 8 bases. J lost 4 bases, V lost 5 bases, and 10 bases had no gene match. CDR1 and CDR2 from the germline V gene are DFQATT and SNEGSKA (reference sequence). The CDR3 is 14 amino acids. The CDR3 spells CSAPFGTGGYEQYF. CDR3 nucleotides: TGCAGTGCTCCCTTCGGGACGGGAGGGTACGAGCAGTACTTC.

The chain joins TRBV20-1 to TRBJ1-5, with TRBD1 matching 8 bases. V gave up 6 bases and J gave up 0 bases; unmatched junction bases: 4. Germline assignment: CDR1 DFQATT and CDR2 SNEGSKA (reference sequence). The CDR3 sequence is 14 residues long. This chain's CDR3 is CSAWTGNSNQPQHF. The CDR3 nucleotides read TGCAGTGCCTGGACAGGGAATAGCAATCAGCCCCAGCATTTT.

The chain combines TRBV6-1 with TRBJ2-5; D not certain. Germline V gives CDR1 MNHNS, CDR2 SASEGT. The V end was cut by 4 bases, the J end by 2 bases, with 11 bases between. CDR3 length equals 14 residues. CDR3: CASSGLDSQETQYF. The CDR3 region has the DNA TGTGCCAGCAGTGGCCTTGACTCACAAGAGACCCAGTACTTC.

In DNA, the CDR3 is TGCGCCAGCAGCCCCCGTGAGGGGGGATGGAACACAGATACGCAGTATTTT. Translation: CASSPREGGWNTDTQYF. The chain is built from TRBV4-3 and TRBJ2-3; D might be TRBD1 or TRBD2, each matching 6 bases. Germline loops: CDR1 LGHNA, CDR2 YSLEER. CDR3 length equals 17 residues. Trimming removed 4 bases at V and 2 bases at J, with 19 bases between.

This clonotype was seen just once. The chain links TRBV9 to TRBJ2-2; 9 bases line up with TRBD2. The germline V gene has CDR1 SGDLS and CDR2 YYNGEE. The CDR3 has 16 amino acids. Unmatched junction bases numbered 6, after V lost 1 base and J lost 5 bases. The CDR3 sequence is CASSVSSGEGTGELFF. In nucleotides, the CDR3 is TGTGCCAGCAGCGTATCTAGCGGGGAAGGGACCGGGGAGCTGTTTTTT.

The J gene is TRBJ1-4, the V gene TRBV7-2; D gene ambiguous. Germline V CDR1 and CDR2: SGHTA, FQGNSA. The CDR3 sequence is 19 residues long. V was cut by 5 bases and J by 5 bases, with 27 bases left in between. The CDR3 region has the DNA TGTGCCAGCAGCCACCCCGCCGGATCACCGAAAGCGATAAATGAAAAACTGTTTTTT. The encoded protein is CASSHPAGSPKAINEKLFF.

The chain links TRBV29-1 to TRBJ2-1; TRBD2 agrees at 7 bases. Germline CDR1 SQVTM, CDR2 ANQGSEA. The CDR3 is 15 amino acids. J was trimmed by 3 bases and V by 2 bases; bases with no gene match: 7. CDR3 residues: CSVELASGFYNEQFF. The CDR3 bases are TGCAGCGTTGAATTGGCTAGCGGTTTCTACAATGAGCAGTTCTTC.

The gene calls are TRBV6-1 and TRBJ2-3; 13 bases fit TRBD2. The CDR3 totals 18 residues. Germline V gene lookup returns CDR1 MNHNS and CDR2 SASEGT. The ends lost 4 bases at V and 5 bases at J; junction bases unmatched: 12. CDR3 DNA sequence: TGTGCCAGCAGTGGGGGGGGACTAGCGGGGCTCCAGGGAGATACGCAGTATTTT. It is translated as CASSGGGLAGLQGDTQYF.

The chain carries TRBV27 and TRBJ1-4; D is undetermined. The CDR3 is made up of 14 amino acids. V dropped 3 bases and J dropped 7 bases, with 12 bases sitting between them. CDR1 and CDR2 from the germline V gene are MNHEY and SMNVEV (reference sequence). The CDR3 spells CASSFYSSAEKLFF. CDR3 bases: TGTGCCAGCAGTTTCTACAGTTCAGCTGAAAAACTGTTTTTT.

In nucleotides, the CDR3 is TGTGCCAGCAGCTTGATGCGGGCAGGTGGAAACTATGGCTACACCTTC. Its translation is CASSLMRAGGNYGYTF. V usage is TRBV5-6 and J usage is TRBJ1-2; no reliable D call. CDR3 length: 16 amino acids. V was pared by 1 base and J by 2 bases, with 15 bases between. The V gene's germline CDR1 is SGHDT and CDR2 YYEEEE.